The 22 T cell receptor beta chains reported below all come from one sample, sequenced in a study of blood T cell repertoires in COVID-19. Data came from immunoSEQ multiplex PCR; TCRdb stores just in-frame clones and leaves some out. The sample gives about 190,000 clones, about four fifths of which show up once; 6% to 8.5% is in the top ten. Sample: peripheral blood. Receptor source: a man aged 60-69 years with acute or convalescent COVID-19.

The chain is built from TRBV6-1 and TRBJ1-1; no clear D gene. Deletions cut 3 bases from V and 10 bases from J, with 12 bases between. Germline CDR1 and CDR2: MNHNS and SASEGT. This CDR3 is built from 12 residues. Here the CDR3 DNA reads TGTGCCAGCAGTGAGCAGACAATGGCAGCTTTCTTT. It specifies CASSEQTMAAFF.

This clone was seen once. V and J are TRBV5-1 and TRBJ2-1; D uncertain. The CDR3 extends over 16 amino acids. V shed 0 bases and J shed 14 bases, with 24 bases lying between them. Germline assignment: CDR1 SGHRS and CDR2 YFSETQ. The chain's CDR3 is CASSLDAIGVSATKFF. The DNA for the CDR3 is TGCGCCAGCAGCTTGGATGCGATAGGAGTCTCTGCGACGAAGTTCTTC.

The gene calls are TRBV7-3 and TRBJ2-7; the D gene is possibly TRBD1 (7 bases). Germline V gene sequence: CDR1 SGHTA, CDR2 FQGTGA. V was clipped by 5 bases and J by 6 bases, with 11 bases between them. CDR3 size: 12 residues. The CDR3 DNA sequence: TGTGCCAGCAGCCCGCAGGGGGGCGAGCAGTACTTC. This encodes CASSPQGGEQYF.

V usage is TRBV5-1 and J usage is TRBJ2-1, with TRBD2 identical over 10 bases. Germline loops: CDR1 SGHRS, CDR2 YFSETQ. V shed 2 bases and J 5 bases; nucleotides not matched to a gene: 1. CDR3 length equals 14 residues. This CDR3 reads CASSLAGGHNEQFF. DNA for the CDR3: TGCGCCAGCAGCTTAGCGGGGGGGCACAATGAGCAGTTCTTC.

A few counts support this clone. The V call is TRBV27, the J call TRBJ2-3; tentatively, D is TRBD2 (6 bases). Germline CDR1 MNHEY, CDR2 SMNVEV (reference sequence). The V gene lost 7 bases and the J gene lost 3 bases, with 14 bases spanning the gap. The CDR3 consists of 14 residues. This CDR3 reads CASTSVKPTDTQYF. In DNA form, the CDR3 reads TGTGCCAGCACTAGCGTGAAACCAACAGATACGCAGTATTTT.

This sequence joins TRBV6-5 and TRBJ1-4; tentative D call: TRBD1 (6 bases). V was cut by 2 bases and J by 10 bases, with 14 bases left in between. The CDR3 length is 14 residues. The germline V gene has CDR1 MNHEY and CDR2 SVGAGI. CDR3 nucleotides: TGTGCCAGCAGTTACCGAAGTCCAGGGGCAAAACTGTTTTTT. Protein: CASSYRSPGAKLFF.

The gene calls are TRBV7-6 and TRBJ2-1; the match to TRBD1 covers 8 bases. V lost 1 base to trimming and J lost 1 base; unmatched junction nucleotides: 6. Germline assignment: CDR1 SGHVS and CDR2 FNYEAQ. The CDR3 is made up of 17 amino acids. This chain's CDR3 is CASSLVGGQASYNEQFF. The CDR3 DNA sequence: TGTGCCAGCAGCTTAGTGGGGGGACAGGCATCCTACAATGAGCAGTTCTTC.

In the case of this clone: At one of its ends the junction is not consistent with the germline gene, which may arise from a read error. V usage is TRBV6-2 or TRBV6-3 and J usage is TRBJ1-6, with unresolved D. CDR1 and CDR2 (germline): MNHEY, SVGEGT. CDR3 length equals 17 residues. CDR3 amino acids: CVSSYSLGEGHNSPLHF. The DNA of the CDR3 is TGTGTCAGCAGTTACTCCCTCGGAGAGGGCCATAATTCACCCCTCCACTTT.

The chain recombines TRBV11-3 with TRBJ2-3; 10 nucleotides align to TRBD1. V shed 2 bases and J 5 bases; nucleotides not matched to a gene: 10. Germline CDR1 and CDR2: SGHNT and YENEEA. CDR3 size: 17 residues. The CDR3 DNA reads TGTGCCAGCAGCTTAAATCCGGGGACAGGGGCCGGAGATACGCAGTATTTT. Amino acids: CASSLNPGTGAGDTQYF.

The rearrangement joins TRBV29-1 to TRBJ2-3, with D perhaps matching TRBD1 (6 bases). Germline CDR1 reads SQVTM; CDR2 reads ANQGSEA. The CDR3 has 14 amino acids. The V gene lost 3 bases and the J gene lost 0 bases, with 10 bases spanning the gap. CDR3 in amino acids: CSVEGDKSTDTQYF. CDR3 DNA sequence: TGCAGCGTTGAGGGGGACAAAAGCACAGATACGCAGTATTTT.

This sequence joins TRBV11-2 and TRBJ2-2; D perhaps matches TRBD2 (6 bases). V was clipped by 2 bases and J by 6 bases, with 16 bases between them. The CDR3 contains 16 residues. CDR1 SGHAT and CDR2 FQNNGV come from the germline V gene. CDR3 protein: CASSLIRRGGAGELFF. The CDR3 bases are TGTGCCAGCAGCTTAATTAGGCGGGGTGGGGCCGGGGAGCTGTTTTTT. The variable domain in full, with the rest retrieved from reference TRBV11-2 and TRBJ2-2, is EAGVAQSPRYKIIEKRQSVAFWCNPISGHATLYWYQQILGQGPKLLIQFQNNGVVDDSQLPKDRFSAERLKGVDSTLKIQPAKLEDSAVYLCASSLIRRGGAGELFFGEGSRLTVL.

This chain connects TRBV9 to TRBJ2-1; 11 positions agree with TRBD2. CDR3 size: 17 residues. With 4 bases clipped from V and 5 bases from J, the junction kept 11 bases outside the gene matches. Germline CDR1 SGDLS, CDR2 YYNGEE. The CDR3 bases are TGTGCCAGCAGCCCTAGACTAGCGGGGTGGACCCACAATGAGCAGTTCTTC. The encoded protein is CASSPRLAGWTHNEQFF. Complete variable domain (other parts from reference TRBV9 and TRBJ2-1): DSGVTQTPKHLITATGQRVTLRCSPRSGDLSVYWYQQSLDQGLQFLIQYYNGEERAKGNILERFSAQQFPDLHSELNLSSLELGDSALYFCASSPRLAGWTHNEQFFGPGTRLTVL.

The chain's CDR3 is CASSNRGLAGGASEQFF. CDR3 sequence (DNA): TGTGCCAGCAGCAATCGGGGACTAGCGGGGGGGGCTAGTGAGCAGTTCTTC. This chain connects TRBV21-1 to TRBJ2-1; the table's D call, TRBD2, has no DNA check behind it. TRBV21-1 has pseudogene status. The CDR3 totals 17 residues.

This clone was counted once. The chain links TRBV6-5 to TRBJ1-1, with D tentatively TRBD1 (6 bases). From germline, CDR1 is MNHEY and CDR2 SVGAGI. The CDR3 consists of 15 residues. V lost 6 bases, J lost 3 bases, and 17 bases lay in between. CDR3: CASRWEQGIHTEAFF. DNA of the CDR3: TGTGCCAGCAGGTGGGAACAGGGCATCCACACTGAAGCTTTCTTT.

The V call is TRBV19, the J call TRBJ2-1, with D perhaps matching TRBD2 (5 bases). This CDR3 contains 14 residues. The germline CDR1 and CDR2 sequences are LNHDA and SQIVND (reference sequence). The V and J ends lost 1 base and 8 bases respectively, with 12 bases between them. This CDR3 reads CASSIVASIHEQFF. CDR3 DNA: TGTGCCAGTAGTATAGTAGCTAGCATCCATGAGCAGTTCTTC.

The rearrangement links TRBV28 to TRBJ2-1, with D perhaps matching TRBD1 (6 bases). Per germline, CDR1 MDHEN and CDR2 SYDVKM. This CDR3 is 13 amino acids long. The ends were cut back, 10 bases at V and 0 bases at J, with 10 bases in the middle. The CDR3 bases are TGTGCCACACAGGGTGACTCCTACAATGAGCAGTTCTTC. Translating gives CATQGDSYNEQFF. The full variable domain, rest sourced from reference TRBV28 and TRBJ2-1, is DVKVTQSSRYLVKRTGEKVFLECVQDMDHENMFWYRQDPGLGLRLIYFSYDVKMKEKGDIPEGYSVSREKKERFSLILESASTNQTSMYLCATQGDSYNEQFFGPGTRLTVL.

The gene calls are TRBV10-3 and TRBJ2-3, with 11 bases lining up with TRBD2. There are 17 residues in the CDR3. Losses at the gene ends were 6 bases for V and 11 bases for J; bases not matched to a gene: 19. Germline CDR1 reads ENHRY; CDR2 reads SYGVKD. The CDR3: CAISATGTSGPESRQYF. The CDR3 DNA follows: TGTGCCATCAGCGCAACCGGGACTAGCGGCCCTGAGAGTAGGCAGTATTTT.

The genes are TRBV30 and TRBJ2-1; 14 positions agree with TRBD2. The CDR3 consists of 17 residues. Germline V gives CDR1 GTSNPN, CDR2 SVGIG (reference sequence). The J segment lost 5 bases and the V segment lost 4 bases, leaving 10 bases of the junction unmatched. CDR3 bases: TGTGCCTGGATGTCAAGAAGACTAGCGGGAGGGGACAATGAGCAGTTCTTC. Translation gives CAWMSRRLAGGDNEQFF.

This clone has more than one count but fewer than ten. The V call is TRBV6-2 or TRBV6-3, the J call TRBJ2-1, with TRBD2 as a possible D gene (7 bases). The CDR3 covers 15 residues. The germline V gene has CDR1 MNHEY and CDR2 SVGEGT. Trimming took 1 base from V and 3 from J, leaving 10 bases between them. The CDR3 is CASSYFGGLYNEQFF. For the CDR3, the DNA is TGTGCCAGCAGTTACTTCGGGGGGCTCTACAATGAGCAGTTCTTC.

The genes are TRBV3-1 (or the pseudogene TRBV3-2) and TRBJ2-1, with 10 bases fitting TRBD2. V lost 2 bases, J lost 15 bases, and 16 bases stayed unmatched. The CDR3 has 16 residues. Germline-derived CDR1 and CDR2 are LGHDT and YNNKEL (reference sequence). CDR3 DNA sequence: TGTGCCAGCAGCCAAAGCCCCACTAGCGGGGTACGACGATTGTTCTTC. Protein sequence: CASSQSPTSGVRRLFF.

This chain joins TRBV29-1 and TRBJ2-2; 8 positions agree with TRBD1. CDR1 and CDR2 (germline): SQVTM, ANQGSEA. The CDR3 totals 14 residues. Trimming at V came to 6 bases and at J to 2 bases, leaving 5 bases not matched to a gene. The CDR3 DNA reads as TGCAGCGTAACAGGGGGGCGAAACACCGGGGAGCTGTTTTTT. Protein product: CSVTGGRNTGELFF.

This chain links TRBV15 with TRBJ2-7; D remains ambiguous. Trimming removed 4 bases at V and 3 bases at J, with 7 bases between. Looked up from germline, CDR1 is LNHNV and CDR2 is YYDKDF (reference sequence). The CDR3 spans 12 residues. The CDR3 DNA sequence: TGTGCCACCAGCAACACCAACTACGAGCAGTACTTC. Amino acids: CATSNTNYEQYF.